These 29 T cell receptor beta chains came from one sample sequenced in a study of cytomegalovirus exposure and HLA in healthy donors (dated by TCRdb to between 2016 and 2019). The library was built by means of the immunoSEQ multiplex PCR assay. For the multiplex PCR, a mixture combining 60 forward primers for TCR Vbeta segments and 13 reverse primers for TCR Jbeta segments was used. TCRdb retrieved this table from immuneACCESS and kept in-frame rearrangements only. Not all clones are present; in checked studies, unresolved V genes account for under half, and no reason is known for the remainder. The sample yields tens of thousands of clones; less than 80% were counted once. About 8.2% of the sample belongs to the ten largest clones. The sequenced sample was PBMCs. Receptor source: a middle-aged woman in good health and CMV-seropositive.

The chain is built from TRBV30 and TRBJ2-2; 7 positions agree with TRBD1. From germline, CDR1 is GTSNPN and CDR2 SVGIG (reference sequence). The CDR3 covers 13 residues. With V trimmed by 5 bases and J by 6 bases, 6 bases remained unmatched. The CDR3 is CAWEKQGSGELFF. CDR3 in DNA: TGTGCCTGGGAGAAACAGGGGTCCGGGGAGCTGTTTTTT.

This clone was recorded only once. V gene TRBV27 combines with J gene TRBJ1-4; no clear D gene. Trimming pared 3 bases from V and 0 bases from J, leaving 8 bases between. Germline lookup yields CDR1 MNHEY and CDR2 SMNVEV (reference sequence). This CDR3 is 15 amino acids long. In DNA, the CDR3 is TGTGCCAGCAGTTTTATGCCGGCAACTAATGAAAAACTGTTTTTT. It yields the protein CASSFMPATNEKLFF.

The CDR3 nucleotides are TGTGCCATCAGTGAGCCTAGCGGGGGGACCGATGGGTCCTACAATGAGCAGTTCTTC. Its protein product is CAISEPSGGTDGSYNEQFF. This chain joins TRBV10-3 and TRBJ2-1, with TRBD2 matching 11 bases. The germline V gene encodes CDR1 ENHRY and CDR2 SYGVKD. This CDR3 region has 19 residues. With V trimmed by 2 bases and J by 1 base, 10 bases remained unmatched.

The CDR3 region is CASRGQGGGGELFF. CDR3 sequence (DNA): TGTGCCAGCAGGGGACAGGGGGGAGGCGGGGAGCTGTTTTTT. The J gene is TRBJ2-2, the V gene TRBV6-5; the match to TRBD1 covers 11 bases. The V gene end was trimmed by 6 bases and the J gene end by 7 bases; junction bases not matched to a gene: 4. This CDR3 has 14 residues. The V gene's germline CDR1 is MNHEY and CDR2 SVGAGI.

V is TRBV25-1 and J is TRBJ1-1, with 10 bases that match TRBD1. Losses at the gene ends were 3 bases for V and 3 bases for J; bases not matched to a gene: 4. This CDR3 is 15 amino acids long. Per the germline V gene, CDR1 is MGHDK and CDR2 is SYGVNS. The DNA of the CDR3 is TGTGCCAGCAGTGAGACAGGGGGCTGGGACACTGAAGCTTTCTTT. It is translated as CASSETGGWDTEAFF.

The chain uses TRBV11-2 and TRBJ2-4, with a weak D call TRBD2 (5 bases). Germline values: CDR1 SGHAT, CDR2 FQNNGV. CDR3 length: 10 amino acids. CDR3: CATGVNIQYF. The CDR3 DNA is TGTGCGACCGGGGTTAACATTCAGTACTTC.

CDR3 in DNA: TGTGCCAGCAGTCCCGGGACTCGGTCCTACAATGAGCAGTTCTTC. Translation gives CASSPGTRSYNEQFF. This chain joins TRBV28 and TRBJ2-1, with D possibly being TRBD2 (6 bases). Deletions cut 5 bases from V and 1 base from J, with 12 bases between. Germline CDR1 is MDHEN and CDR2 is SYDVKM. CDR3 length equals 15 residues. The full variable domain, with the rest looked up from reference TRBV28 and TRBJ2-1, is DVKVTQSSRYLVKRTGEKVFLECVQDMDHENMFWYRQDPGLGLRLIYFSYDVKMKEKGDIPEGYSVSREKKERFSLILESASTNQTSMYLCASSPGTRSYNEQFFGPGTRLTVL.

The V gene is TRBV5-6, the J gene TRBJ1-1, with D maybe TRBD1 (5 bases). This CDR3 contains 14 residues. V lost 8 bases and J lost 0, with 14 bases in between. The germline V gene encodes CDR1 SGHDT and CDR2 YYEEEE. This CDR3 is CASREWGMNTEAFF. Written as DNA, the CDR3 is TGTGCCAGTAGAGAGTGGGGCATGAACACTGAAGCTTTCTTT. Complete variable domain (other parts from reference TRBV5-6 and TRBJ1-1): DAGVTQSPTHLIKTRGQQVTLRCSPKSGHDTVSWYQQALGQGPQFIFQYYEEEERQRGNFPDRFSGHQFPNYSSELNVNALLLGDSALYLCASREWGMNTEAFFGQGTRLTVV.

The CDR3 sequence: CASSFDLSGKGIQYF. CDR3 coding DNA: TGTGCCAGCAGTTTTGACTTATCGGGAAAGGGCATTCAGTACTTC. The chain employs TRBV28 and TRBJ2-4, with D tentatively TRBD2 (5 bases). CDR1 and CDR2 from the germline V gene are MDHEN and SYDVKM. V was shortened by 3 bases and J by 9 bases, with 18 bases between the two germline ends. This CDR3 comprises 15 residues.

With regard to this clone: An end of the junction differs from the germline gene, which may be a read error. The J gene is TRBJ1-3, the V gene TRBV7-9; D is unresolved. Germline V gene lookup returns CDR1 SEHNR and CDR2 FQNEAQ (reference sequence). CDR3 length equals 12 residues. In nucleotides, the CDR3 is TGTTCCAGCAGCCGTACAGGAAACACCATATATTTT. Its protein product is CSSSRTGNTIYF.

The rearrangement links TRBV28 to TRBJ2-7; D perhaps matches TRBD1 (5 bases). The V end lost 4 bases, the J end lost 1 base, and 8 bases lay between the germline ends. CDR3 length equals 13 residues. The germline gives CDR1 MDHEN, CDR2 SYDVKM. CDR3 protein: CASSWSGSYEQYF. The CDR3 region has the DNA TGTGCCAGCAGTTGGTCAGGGTCCTACGAGCAGTACTTC. Full variable domain (missing parts from reference TRBV28 and TRBJ2-7): DVKVTQSSRYLVKRTGEKVFLECVQDMDHENMFWYRQDPGLGLRLIYFSYDVKMKEKGDIPEGYSVSREKKERFSLILESASTNQTSMYLCASSWSGSYEQYFGPGTRLTVT.

The chain combines TRBV6-5 with TRBJ1-2, with a weak D call TRBD1 (5 bases). The V gene lost 7 bases and the J gene lost 9 bases, with 18 bases spanning the gap. CDR1 MNHEY and CDR2 SVGAGI come from the germline V gene. The CDR3 is 13 amino acids. The CDR3 DNA sequence: TGTGCCAGCACCCCCTCAAGGGCAGGGAGCTACACCTTC. As protein: CASTPSRAGSYTF.

This clone is a singleton in its sample. The chain links TRBV7-2 to TRBJ2-1; 11 positions match TRBD2. There are 15 residues in the CDR3. Germline V gene data show CDR1 as SGHTA and CDR2 as FQGNSA. Trimming removed 6 bases from V and 4 bases from J; junction bases left unmatched: 5. The CDR3 loop is CASSLAGGPYNEQFF. For the CDR3, the DNA is TGTGCCAGCAGTCTAGCGGGGGGACCTTACAATGAGCAGTTCTTC.

This clone is a singleton in its sample. The chain carries TRBV7-9 and TRBJ1-2; D perhaps matches TRBD1 (5 bases). V was clipped by 4 bases and J by 8 bases, with 14 bases between them. The CDR3 totals 13 residues. Germline CDR1 SEHNR, CDR2 FQNEAQ (reference sequence). CDR3 bases: TGTGCCAGCAGCTCACTACAGGAGAGCGGCTACACCTTC. This sequence encodes CASSSLQESGYTF.

This clone was recorded a few times. The rearrangement links TRBV5-1 to TRBJ2-3; TRBD2 agrees at 13 bases. CDR3 length: 16 residues. The J segment lost 5 bases and the V segment lost 4 bases, leaving 7 bases of the junction unmatched. CDR1 and CDR2 (germline): SGHRS, YFSETQ. The CDR3 here is CASSLGTSGEIDTQYF. In nucleotides, the CDR3 is TGCGCCAGCAGCCTGGGGACTAGCGGGGAGATAGATACGCAGTATTTT.

V and J are TRBV7-3 and TRBJ2-3; 8 bases are shared with TRBD2. The germline gives CDR1 SGHTA, CDR2 FQGTGA. J lost 4 bases, V lost 5 bases, and 5 bases had no gene match. This CDR3 has 14 amino acids. Here the CDR3 reads CASSRGGLADTQYF. DNA of the CDR3: TGTGCCAGCAGCCGGGGGGGCCTGGCAGATACGCAGTATTTT.

This clone was detected a few times. The chain is built from TRBV28 and TRBJ2-3; 7 bases fit TRBD1. V shed 3 bases and J 3 bases; nucleotides not matched to a gene: 3. The CDR3 covers 14 residues. Germline V gives CDR1 MDHEN, CDR2 SYDVKM. This CDR3 is CASSFLQGTDTQYF. The CDR3 nucleotides are TGTGCCAGCAGTTTCCTACAGGGGACAGATACGCAGTATTTT.

This chain joins TRBV28 and TRBJ2-2; no reliable D call. The CDR3 has 13 residues. Trimming removed 5 bases at V and 4 bases at J, with 8 bases between. Germline assignment: CDR1 MDHEN and CDR2 SYDVKM. As DNA, the CDR3 is TGTGCCAGCAGTACGCCGGGCACCGGGGAGCTGTTTTTT. This translates into CASSTPGTGELFF.

The V gene is TRBV6-5, the J gene TRBJ1-5; D is unresolved. V lost 2 bases, J lost 4 bases, and 9 bases lay in between. Germline values: CDR1 MNHEY, CDR2 SVGAGI. CDR3 length equals 14 residues. The CDR3 loop reads CASSYAARNQPQHF. CDR3 DNA: TGTGCCAGCAGTTACGCGGCGAGAAATCAGCCCCAGCATTTT.

The chain employs TRBV7-9 and TRBJ1-1, with 8 nucleotides matching TRBD1. This CDR3 is built from 14 residues. Germline V lookup: CDR1 SEHNR, CDR2 FQNEAQ (reference sequence). V lost 3 bases to trimming and J lost 11 bases; unmatched junction nucleotides: 11. The CDR3 loop reads CASSLGGQGINAFF. CDR3 nucleotide sequence: TGTGCCAGCAGCTTGGGCGGACAGGGCATTAATGCTTTCTTT.

CDR3 in DNA: TGTGCCAGTCCGGGACAGAGTCCTAACTATGGCTACACCTTC. Amino acid sequence: CASPGQSPNYGYTF. The V gene is TRBV2, the J gene TRBJ1-2; 7 bases are a match to TRBD1. The V and J ends lost 9 bases and 0 bases, in that order; junction bases with no gene match: 7. The CDR3 has 14 residues. Germline assignment: CDR1 SNHLY and CDR2 FYNNEI.

This sequence joins TRBV19 and TRBJ1-1; D unresolved. The CDR3 covers 13 residues. In germline, CDR1 is LNHDA, CDR2 SQIVND (reference sequence). The germline V and J ends were trimmed by 0 bases and 3 bases, with 5 bases remaining between them. The CDR3 DNA sequence: TGTGCCAGTAGTATAGATACAGACACTGAAGCTTTCTTT. The encoded protein is CASSIDTDTEAFF.

V and J are TRBV5-1 and TRBJ2-2, with D possibly matching TRBD1 (5 bases). Germline loops: CDR1 SGHRS, CDR2 YFSETQ. This CDR3 is built from 16 residues. The V end lost 1 base, the J end lost 0 bases, and 10 bases lay between the germline ends. The CDR3 reads CASSLQGSTNTGELFF. In DNA, the CDR3 is TGCGCCAGCAGCTTGCAGGGATCCACGAACACCGGGGAGCTGTTTTTT.

The chain joins TRBV11-3 to TRBJ2-5; 14 nucleotides agree with TRBD2. Germline assignment: CDR1 SGHNT and CDR2 YENEEA. The CDR3 length is 19 residues. The trim removed 4 bases at V and 1 base at J, leaving 11 bases unmatched. The CDR3 loop is CASSYRTSGGQGPQETQYF. The CDR3, as DNA: TGTGCCAGCAGCTATAGGACTAGCGGGGGGCAAGGCCCCCAAGAGACCCAGTACTTC. Using reference TRBV11-3 and TRBJ2-5 for the parts outside the CDR3, the full variable domain is EAGVVQSPRYKIIEKKQPVAFWCNPISGHNTLYWYLQNLGQGPELLIRYENEEAVDDSQLPKDRFSAERLKGVDSTLKIQPAELGDSAVYLCASSYRTSGGQGPQETQYFGPGTRLLVL.

This clone was counted only a few times. Sequence at one end of the junction differs from germline and may be a read error. The rearrangement uses TRBV7-9 and TRBJ1-5; the D is unclear. CDR3 length equals 12 residues. In germline, CDR1 is SEHNR, CDR2 FQNEAQ (reference sequence). The CDR3 region is CSSSSPGQPQHF. CDR3 nucleotides: TGTTCCAGCAGTTCCCCGGGGCAGCCCCAGCATTTT.

V usage is TRBV11-2 and J usage is TRBJ1-2; 11 positions agree with TRBD1. The CDR3 extends over 14 amino acids. Per germline, CDR1 SGHAT and CDR2 FQNNGV. J gave up 7 bases and V 1 base, and 2 bases lay outside the gene matches. For the CDR3, the DNA is TGTGCCAGCAGCTTAGTCGGGACAGGGGGTGGCTACACCTTC. It yields the protein CASSLVGTGGGYTF.

The sample holds a few counts of this clone. The rearrangement links TRBV7-2 to TRBJ2-7, with D maybe TRBD1 (5 bases). The CDR3 has 13 amino acids. V lost 4 bases and J lost 2, with 9 bases in between. The V gene's germline CDR1 is SGHTA and CDR2 FQGNSA. The CDR3 sequence is CASSSRQTYEQYF. The CDR3 nucleotides read TGTGCCAGCAGCTCCCGACAGACCTACGAGCAGTACTTC.

This clone rates as medium-sized. The chain joins TRBV5-5 to TRBJ2-7; 9 bases align to TRBD1. This CDR3 comprises 14 residues. The V and J ends lost 1 base and 6 bases, in that order; junction bases with no gene match: 5. The germline gives CDR1 SGHKS, CDR2 YYEKEE (reference sequence). The CDR3 bases are TGTGCCAGCAGCTTGACACAGGGGGCGGGCGAGCAGTACTTC. Its translation is CASSLTQGAGEQYF.

The V and J genes are TRBV19 and TRBJ2-2; weak D call: TRBD1 (6 bases). The CDR3 consists of 13 residues. Deletions cut 6 bases from V and 4 bases from J, with 9 bases between. From germline, CDR1 is LNHDA and CDR2 SQIVND (reference sequence). As DNA, the CDR3 is TGTGCCAGTAGCTACAGGGTCACCGGGGAGCTGTTTTTT. Its protein product is CASSYRVTGELFF.